Listed below are T cell receptor beta chains from one sample, sequenced in a study of Ad26.COV2.S vaccination and SARS-CoV-2 variants. Produced via immunoSEQ multiplex PCR; TCRdb's table is partial and in-frame only. The sample holds about 680,000 clones, roughly nine tenths seen once. The source material was peripheral blood, sampled in a trial of Ad26.COV2.S vaccine versus placebo. These receptors all stem from a person aged 18-65 years who received the Ad26.COV2.S COVID-19 vaccine or a placebo. Each CDR3 is given with its conserved first and last residue. The D gene is left open where the match is weak. Size is stated for part of the rows, as once, few or many counts, or as a class when the clone is expanded.

j_gene	abundance	d_gene	v_gene	CDR3aa	CDR3nt
TRBJ2-7	-	TRBD2	TRBV2	CASSPLAGGPTGAYEQYF	TGTGCCAGCAGTCCTCTAGCGGGAGGGCCCACCGGGGCATACGAGCAGTACTTC
TRBJ2-5	-	-	TRBV6-5	CASMVGETQYF	TGTGCCAGCATGGTCGGAGAGACCCAGTACTTC
TRBJ1-5	few	-	TRBV5-8	CASSLTDQVGDQPQHF	TGTGCCAGCAGCTTGACGGACCAGGTTGGTGACCAGCCCCAGCATTTT
TRBJ1-2	-	-	TRBV9	CASSVEAQGYYGYTF	TGTGCCAGCAGCGTAGAGGCGCAGGGGTACTATGGCTACACCTTC
TRBJ1-1	-	-	TRBV28	CASSSPRAVKAFF	TGTGCCAGCAGTTCTCCCCGGGCAGTGAAAGCTTTCTTT
TRBJ1-5	-	-	TRBV29-1	CSVGIDPQHF	TGCAGCGTGGGGATTGATCCCCAGCATTTT
TRBJ2-3	-	-	TRBV9	CASSVGREALTDTQYF	TGTGCCAGCAGCGTGGGCAGGGAAGCTCTCACAGATACGCAGTATTTT
TRBJ1-4	-	-	TRBV4-1	CASSQANLFTNEKLFF	TGCGCCAGCAGCCAGGCCAACCTATTCACTAATGAAAAACTGTTTTTT
TRBJ1-6	-	-	TRBV4-1	CASSQVQGFSPLHF	TGCGCCAGCAGCCAAGTCCAGGGCTTTTCACCCCTCCACTTT
TRBJ2-1	once	TRBD2	TRBV5-4	CASSRTSGRAMNEQFF	TGTGCCAGCAGCAGGACTAGCGGGAGGGCCATGAATGAGCAGTTCTTC
TRBJ1-2	-	-	TRBV5-1	CASSLQSRTANYGYTF	TGCGCCAGCAGCTTACAGTCAAGGACAGCTAACTATGGCTACACCTTC
TRBJ1-2	-	-	TRBV2	CASRRDWYGYTF	TGTGCCAGCCGCCGGGACTGGTATGGCTACACCTTC
TRBJ2-2	-	-	TRBV19	CASSIGGQNTGELFF	TGTGCCAGTAGTATCGGGGGCCAGAACACCGGGGAGCTGTTTTTT
TRBJ2-5	-	-	TRBV13	CASSFNRGQETQYF	TGTGCCAGCAGCTTTAATAGGGGCCAAGAGACCCAGTACTTC
TRBJ2-7	-	TRBD2	TRBV5-4	CASSLGASGGPYEQYF	TGTGCCAGCAGCTTGGGAGCTAGCGGGGGACCTTACGAGCAGTACTTC
TRBJ2-5	-	TRBD2	TRBV28	CASSPQTSGQETQYF	TGTGCCAGCAGTCCCCAGACTAGCGGCCAAGAGACCCAGTACTTC
TRBJ2-1	once	-	TRBV4-2	CASSQLGLPSYNEQFF	TGTGCCAGCAGCCAACTGGGCCTACCCTCCTACAATGAGCAGTTCTTC
TRBJ1-3	-	-	TRBV7-2	CASSLDGNTIYF	TGTGCCAGCAGCTTAGATGGAAACACCATATATTTT
TRBJ2-3	-	TRBD2	TRBV3-1/TRBV3-2	CASKTSGRSADTQYF	TGTGCCAGTAAGACTAGCGGGAGGAGCGCAGATACGCAGTATTTT
TRBJ2-2	few	-	TRBV3-1/TRBV3-2	CASSPTGFRTGELFF	TGTGCCAGCAGCCCGACGGGGTTCCGGACCGGGGAGCTGTTTTTT
TRBJ1-5	-	-	TRBV14	CASSQGGYNQPQHF	TGTGCCAGCAGCCAAGGGGGGTACAATCAGCCCCAGCATTTT
TRBJ2-1	-	TRBD2	TRBV3-1/TRBV3-2	CASSRLAGGFNEQFF	TGTGCCAGCAGCCGATTAGCGGGAGGATTCAATGAGCAGTTCTTC
TRBJ2-7	-	-	TRBV6-2/TRBV6-3	CASSPRKEQYF	TGTGCCAGCAGCCCCCGGAAAGAGCAGTACTTC
TRBJ1-5	-	-	TRBV30	CAWSPRTVSNQPQHF	TGTGCCTGGAGTCCGCGGACAGTTAGCAATCAGCCCCAGCATTTT
TRBJ2-7	once	-	TRBV12-3/TRBV12-4	CASRMEGSWKQYF	TGTGCCAGCAGGATGGAAGGGAGTTGGAAGCAGTACTTC
TRBJ1-1	few	TRBD1	TRBV12-3/TRBV12-4	CASSVGTAAFF	TGTGCCAGCAGTGTCGGGACAGCAGCTTTCTTT
TRBJ2-2	-	-	TRBV15	CATSRGGRSKSGELFF	TGTGCCACCAGCAGAGGTGGGCGGAGTAAGTCCGGGGAGCTGTTTTTT
TRBJ1-1	-	TRBD1	TRBV19	CASTPRGTGRAMNTEAFF	TGTGCCAGTACCCCTCGCGGGACAGGTAGGGCTATGAACACTGAAGCTTTCTTT
TRBJ2-7	-	TRBD1	TRBV19	CASTAGTGSYEQYF	TGTGCCAGCACGGCCGGGACAGGATCCTACGAGCAGTACTTC
TRBJ2-1	-	TRBD1	TRBV2	CASSPGTGSYNEQFF	TGTGCCAGCAGCCCCGGGACAGGCTCCTACAATGAGCAGTTCTTC
TRBJ2-7	-	-	TRBV29-1	CSVELDREDSYEQYF	TGCAGCGTTGAGCTCGACAGGGAGGACTCCTACGAGCAGTACTTC
TRBJ2-7	-	-	TRBV27	CASSAGVAVSYEQYF	TGTGCCAGCAGCGCCGGAGTAGCAGTCTCCTACGAGCAGTACTTC
TRBJ1-1	-	-	TRBV11-2	CASSFGRSEAFF	TGTGCCAGCAGCTTTGGGCGGTCTGAAGCTTTCTTT
TRBJ2-2	-	TRBD1	TRBV6-5	CASTPGTANTGELFF	TGTGCCAGCACTCCCGGGACAGCGAACACCGGGGAGCTGTTTTTT
TRBJ1-1	-	-	TRBV7-3	CASSLRQGTEAFF	TGTGCCAGCAGCTTACGCCAAGGGACTGAAGCTTTCTTT
TRBJ2-5	-	-	TRBV27	CASSLSSGRQTQYF	TGTGCCAGCAGTTTATCATCAGGGAGGCAGACCCAGTACTTC
TRBJ2-2	-	-	TRBV7-2	CASSSGLGFTGELFF	TGTGCCAGCAGCTCGGGACTCGGCTTCACCGGGGAGCTGTTTTTT
TRBJ2-7	-	-	TRBV12-3/TRBV12-4	CASSLGDSYEQYF	TGTGCCAGCAGTTTGGGGGACTCCTACGAGCAGTACTTC
TRBJ2-7	-	TRBD1	TRBV7-9	CASSLGSSGTGPYEQYF	TGTGCCAGCAGCTTAGGTAGTTCGGGGACAGGTCCCTACGAGCAGTACTTC
TRBJ1-4	-	-	TRBV6-5	CASARSRTNEKLFF	TGTGCCAGCGCCCGGTCCCGGACTAATGAAAAACTGTTTTTT
TRBJ2-1	-	-	TRBV7-9	CASSLEAGWSSYNEQFF	TGTGCCAGCAGCTTAGAGGCGGGTTGGAGCTCCTACAATGAGCAGTTCTTC
TRBJ2-6	-	-	TRBV6-2/TRBV6-3	CASSYSRTGANVLTF	TGTGCCAGCAGTTACTCGAGGACTGGGGCCAACGTCCTGACTTTC
TRBJ1-5	-	TRBD1	TRBV30	CAWSVQGGPQHF	TGTGCCTGGAGTGTACAGGGGGGCCCCCAGCATTTT
TRBJ2-5	-	-	TRBV20-1	CSALTQETQYF	TGCAGTGCTCTCACCCAAGAGACCCAGTACTTC
TRBJ1-2	-	-	TRBV6-5	CASRPSTGSRGGYTF	TGTGCCAGCAGACCGAGTACCGGTTCCAGGGGTGGCTACACCTTC
TRBJ2-3	-	-	TRBV7-3	CASSLEGGWATDTQYF	TGTGCCAGCAGCTTAGAGGGTGGGTGGGCCACAGATACGCAGTATTTT
TRBJ1-6	-	-	TRBV5-1	CASSLAVGRDSPLHF	TGCGCCAGCAGCTTGGCCGTGGGTAGGGATTCACCCCTCCACTTT
TRBJ1-4	many	-	TRBV7-9	CASRAEGTNEKLFF	TGTGCCAGCAGGGCGGAGGGGACTAATGAAAAACTGTTTTTT